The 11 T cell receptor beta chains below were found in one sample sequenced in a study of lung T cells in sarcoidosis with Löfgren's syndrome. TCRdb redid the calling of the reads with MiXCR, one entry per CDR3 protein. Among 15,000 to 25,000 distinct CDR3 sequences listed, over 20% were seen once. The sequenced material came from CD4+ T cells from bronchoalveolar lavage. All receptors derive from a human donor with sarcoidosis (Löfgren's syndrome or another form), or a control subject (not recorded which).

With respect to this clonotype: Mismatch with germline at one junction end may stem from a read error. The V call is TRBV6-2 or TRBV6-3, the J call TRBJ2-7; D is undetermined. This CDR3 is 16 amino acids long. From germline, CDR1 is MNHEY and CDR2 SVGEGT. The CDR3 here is CASSYSEQRVTYEQYF. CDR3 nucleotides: TGTGCCAGCAGCTACTCTGAGCAGAGAGTAACCTACGAGCAGTACTTC.

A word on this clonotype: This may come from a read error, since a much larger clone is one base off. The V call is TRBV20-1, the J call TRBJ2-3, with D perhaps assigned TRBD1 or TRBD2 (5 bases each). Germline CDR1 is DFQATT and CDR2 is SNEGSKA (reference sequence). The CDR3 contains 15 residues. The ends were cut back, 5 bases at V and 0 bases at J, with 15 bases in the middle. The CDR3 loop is CSAQGASRSTDTQYF. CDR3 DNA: TGCAGTGCTCAAGGGGCTAGCAGGAGCACAGATACGCAGTATTTT.

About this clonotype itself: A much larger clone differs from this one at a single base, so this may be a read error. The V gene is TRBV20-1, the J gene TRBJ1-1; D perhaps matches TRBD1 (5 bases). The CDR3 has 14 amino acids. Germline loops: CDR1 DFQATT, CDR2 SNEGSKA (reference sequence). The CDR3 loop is CSARIRAGNIEAFF. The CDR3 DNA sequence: TGCAGTGCTAGAATTCGGGCAGGGAACATTGAAGCTTTCTTT.

The CDR3 DNA reads TGTGCCGGGCAGCGGGAGAAAATCTACGAGCAGTACTTC. This encodes CAGQREKIYEQYF. J is TRBJ2-7 and V is TRBV10-3; 8 bases are shared with TRBD2. This CDR3 spans 13 amino acids. Trimming cost V 11 bases and J 3 bases; bases outside gene matches: 9. Germline V lookup: CDR1 ENHRY, CDR2 SYGVKD.

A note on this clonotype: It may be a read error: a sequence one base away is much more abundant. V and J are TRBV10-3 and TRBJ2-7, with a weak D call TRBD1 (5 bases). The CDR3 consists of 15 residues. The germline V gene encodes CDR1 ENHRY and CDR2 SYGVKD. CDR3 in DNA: TGTGCCATCAGAGAACAGGTTTTCCAGGGCTACAAGCAGTACTTC. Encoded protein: CAIREQVFQGYKQYF.

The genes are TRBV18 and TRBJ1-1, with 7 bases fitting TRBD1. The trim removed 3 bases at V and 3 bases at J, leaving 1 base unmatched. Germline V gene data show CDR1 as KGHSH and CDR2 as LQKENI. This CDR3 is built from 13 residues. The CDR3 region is CASSPTGDTEAFF. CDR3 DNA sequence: TGTGCCAGCTCACCCACAGGGGACACTGAAGCTTTCTTT.

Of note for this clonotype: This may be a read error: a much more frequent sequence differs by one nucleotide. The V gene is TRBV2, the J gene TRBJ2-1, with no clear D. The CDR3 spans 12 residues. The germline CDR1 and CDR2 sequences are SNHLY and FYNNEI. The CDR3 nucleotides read TGTGCCAGCGGCGTAATTTACAATGAGCAGCTCTTC. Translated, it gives CASGVIYNEQLF. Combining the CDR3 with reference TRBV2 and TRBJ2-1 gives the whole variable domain EPEVTQTPSHQVTQMGQEVILRCVPISNHLYFYWYRQILGQKVEFLVSFYNNEISEKSEIFDDQFSVERPDGSNFTLKIRSTKLEDSAMYFCASGVIYNEQLFGPGTRLTVL.

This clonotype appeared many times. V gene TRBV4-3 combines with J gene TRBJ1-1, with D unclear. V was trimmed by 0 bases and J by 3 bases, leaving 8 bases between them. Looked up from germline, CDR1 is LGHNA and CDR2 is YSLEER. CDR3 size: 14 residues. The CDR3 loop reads CASSQDPRDTEAFF. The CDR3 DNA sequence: TGCGCCAGCAGCCAAGATCCACGGGACACTGAAGCTTTCTTT.

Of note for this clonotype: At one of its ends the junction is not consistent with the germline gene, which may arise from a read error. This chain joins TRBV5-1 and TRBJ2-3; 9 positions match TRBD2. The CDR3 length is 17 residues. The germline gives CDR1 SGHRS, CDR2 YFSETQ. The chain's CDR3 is CAGSRAGGSFGTDTQYF. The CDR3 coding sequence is TGCGCCGGCAGCAGAGCGGGAGGATCCTTCGGCACAGATACGCAGTATTTT.

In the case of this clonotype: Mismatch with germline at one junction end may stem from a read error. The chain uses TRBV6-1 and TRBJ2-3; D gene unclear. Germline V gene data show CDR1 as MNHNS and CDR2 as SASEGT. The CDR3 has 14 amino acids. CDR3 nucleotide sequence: TGCGCCAGCAGTAGCCGGGCGCAAGAGGATACGCGGTATTTT. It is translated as CASSSRAQEDTRYF.

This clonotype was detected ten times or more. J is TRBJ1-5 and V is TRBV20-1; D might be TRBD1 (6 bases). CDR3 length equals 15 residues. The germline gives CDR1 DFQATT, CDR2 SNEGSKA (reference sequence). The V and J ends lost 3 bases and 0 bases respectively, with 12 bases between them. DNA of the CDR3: TGCAGTGCTAGCATGGGGGGCTATAGCAATCAGCCCCAGCATTTT. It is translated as CSASMGGYSNQPQHF.